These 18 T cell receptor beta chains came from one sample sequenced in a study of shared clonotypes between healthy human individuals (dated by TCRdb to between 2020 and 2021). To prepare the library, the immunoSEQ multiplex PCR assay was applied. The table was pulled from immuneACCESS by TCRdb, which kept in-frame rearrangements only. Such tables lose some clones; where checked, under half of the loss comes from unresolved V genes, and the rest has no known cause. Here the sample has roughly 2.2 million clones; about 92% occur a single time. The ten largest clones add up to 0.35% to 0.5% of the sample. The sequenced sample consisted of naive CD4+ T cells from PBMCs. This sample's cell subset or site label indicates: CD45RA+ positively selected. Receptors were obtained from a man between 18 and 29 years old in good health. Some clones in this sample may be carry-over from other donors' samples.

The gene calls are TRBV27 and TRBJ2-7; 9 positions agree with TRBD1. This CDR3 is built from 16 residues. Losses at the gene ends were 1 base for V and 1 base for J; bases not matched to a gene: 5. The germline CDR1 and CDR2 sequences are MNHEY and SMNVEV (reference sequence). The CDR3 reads CASSLYVGQGSYEQYF. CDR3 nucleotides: TGTGCCAGCAGTTTATACGTGGGACAGGGATCCTACGAGCAGTACTTC.

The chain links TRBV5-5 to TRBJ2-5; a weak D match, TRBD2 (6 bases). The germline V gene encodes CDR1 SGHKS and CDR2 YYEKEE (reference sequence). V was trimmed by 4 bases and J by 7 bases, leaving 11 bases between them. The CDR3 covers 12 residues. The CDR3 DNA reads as TGTGCCAGCAGCCGGGAGACGGGGACCCAGTACTTC. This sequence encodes CASSRETGTQYF.

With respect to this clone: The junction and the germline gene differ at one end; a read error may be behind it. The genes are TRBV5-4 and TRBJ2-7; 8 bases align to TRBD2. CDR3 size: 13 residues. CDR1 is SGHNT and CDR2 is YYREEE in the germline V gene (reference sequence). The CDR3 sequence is CASIDWDSGMSDF. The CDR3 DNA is TGTGCCAGCATCGATTGGGATAGCGGGATGTCGGACTTC.

The DNA of the CDR3 is TGTGCCAGCAGCCGCGACAGGACGAGTGAAAAACTGTTTTTT. Translating gives CASSRDRTSEKLFF. The chain employs TRBV7-2 and TRBJ1-4; weak D call: TRBD1 (6 bases). The germline V and J ends were trimmed by 5 bases and 7 bases, with 14 bases remaining between them. CDR1 and CDR2 (germline): SGHTA, FQGNSA. The CDR3 extends over 14 amino acids.

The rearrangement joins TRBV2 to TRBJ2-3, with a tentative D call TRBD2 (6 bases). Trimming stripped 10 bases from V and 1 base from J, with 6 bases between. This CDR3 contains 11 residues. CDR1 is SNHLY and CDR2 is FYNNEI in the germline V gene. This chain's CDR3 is CATSGTDTQYF. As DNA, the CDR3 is TGTGCCACTAGCGGCACAGATACGCAGTATTTT.

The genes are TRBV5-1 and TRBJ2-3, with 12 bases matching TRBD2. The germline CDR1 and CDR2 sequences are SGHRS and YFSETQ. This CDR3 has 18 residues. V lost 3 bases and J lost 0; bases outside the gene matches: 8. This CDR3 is CASSSSGRAGGSTDTQYF. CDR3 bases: TGCGCCAGCAGCTCTAGCGGGAGGGCCGGGGGTAGCACAGATACGCAGTATTTT.

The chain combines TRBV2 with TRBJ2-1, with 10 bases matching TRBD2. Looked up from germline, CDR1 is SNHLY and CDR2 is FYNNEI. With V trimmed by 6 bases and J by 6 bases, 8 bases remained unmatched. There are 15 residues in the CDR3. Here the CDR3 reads CASSEELAGRNEQFF. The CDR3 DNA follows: TGTGCCAGCAGCGAGGAACTAGCGGGGCGCAATGAGCAGTTCTTC.

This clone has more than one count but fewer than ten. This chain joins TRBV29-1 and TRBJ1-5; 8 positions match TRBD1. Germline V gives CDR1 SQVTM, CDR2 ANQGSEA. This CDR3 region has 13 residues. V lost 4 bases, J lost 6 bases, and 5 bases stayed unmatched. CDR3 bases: TGCAGCGTTGCGGCAGGGGGCGGTCAGCCCCAGCATTTT. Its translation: CSVAAGGGQPQHF.

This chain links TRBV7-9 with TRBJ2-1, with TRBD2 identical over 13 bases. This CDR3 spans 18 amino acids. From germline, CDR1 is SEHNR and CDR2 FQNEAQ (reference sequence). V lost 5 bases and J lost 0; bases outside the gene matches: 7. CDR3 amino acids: CASSKTSGRTSSYNEQFF. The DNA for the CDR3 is TGTGCCAGCAGCAAGACTAGCGGGAGGACCAGCTCCTACAATGAGCAGTTCTTC. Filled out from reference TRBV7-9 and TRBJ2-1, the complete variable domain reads DTGVSQNPRHKITKRGQNVTFRCDPISEHNRLYWYRQTLGQGPEFLTYFQNEAQLEKSRLLSDRFSAERPKGSFSTLEIQRTEQGDSAMYLCASSKTSGRTSSYNEQFFGPGTRLTVL.

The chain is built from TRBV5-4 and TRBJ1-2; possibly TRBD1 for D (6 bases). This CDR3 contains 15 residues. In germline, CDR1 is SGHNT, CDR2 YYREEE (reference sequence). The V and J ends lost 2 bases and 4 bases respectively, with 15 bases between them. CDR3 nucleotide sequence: TGTGCCAGCAGCTTTCCGGGGGGCGCGGGCTATGGCTACACCTTC. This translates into CASSFPGGAGYGYTF.

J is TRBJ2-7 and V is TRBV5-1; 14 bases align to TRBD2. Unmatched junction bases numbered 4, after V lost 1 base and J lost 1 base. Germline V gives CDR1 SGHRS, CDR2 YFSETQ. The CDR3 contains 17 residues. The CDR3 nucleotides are TGCGCCAGCAGCTTGAGACTAGCGGGAGGGATTTCCTACGAGCAGTACTTC. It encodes CASSLRLAGGISYEQYF.

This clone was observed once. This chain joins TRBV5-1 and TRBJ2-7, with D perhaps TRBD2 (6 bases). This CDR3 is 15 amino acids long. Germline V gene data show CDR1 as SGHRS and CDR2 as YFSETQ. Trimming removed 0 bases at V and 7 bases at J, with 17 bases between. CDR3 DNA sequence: TGCGCCAGCAGCTTGGTGGCGGGATCGTCCTGGGAGCAGTACTTC. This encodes CASSLVAGSSWEQYF.

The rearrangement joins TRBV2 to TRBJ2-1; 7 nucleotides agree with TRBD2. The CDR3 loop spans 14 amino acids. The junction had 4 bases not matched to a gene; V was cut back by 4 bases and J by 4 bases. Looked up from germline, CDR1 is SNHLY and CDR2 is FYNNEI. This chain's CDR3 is CASSGSGEYNEQFF. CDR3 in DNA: TGTGCCAGCAGTGGGAGCGGGGAGTACAATGAGCAGTTCTTC.

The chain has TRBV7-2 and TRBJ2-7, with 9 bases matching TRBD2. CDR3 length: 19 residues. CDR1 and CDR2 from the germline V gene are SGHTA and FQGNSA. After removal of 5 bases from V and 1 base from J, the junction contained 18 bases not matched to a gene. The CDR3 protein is CASSPRTGLLAGYSYEQYF. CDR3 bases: TGTGCCAGCAGCCCAAGGACAGGCCTTCTAGCGGGATATTCCTACGAGCAGTACTTC.

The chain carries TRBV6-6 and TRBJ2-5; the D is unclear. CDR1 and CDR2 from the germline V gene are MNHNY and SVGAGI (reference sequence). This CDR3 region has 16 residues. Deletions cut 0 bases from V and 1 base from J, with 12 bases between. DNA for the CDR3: TGTGCCAGCAGTTACTCGAGGTCGGATTCCCAAGAGACCCAGTACTTC. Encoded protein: CASSYSRSDSQETQYF.

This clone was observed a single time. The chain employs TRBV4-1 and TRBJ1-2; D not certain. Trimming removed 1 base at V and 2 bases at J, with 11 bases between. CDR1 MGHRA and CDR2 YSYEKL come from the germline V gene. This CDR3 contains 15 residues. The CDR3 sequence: CASSQGYLGNYGYTF. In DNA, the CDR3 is TGCGCCAGCAGCCAAGGGTATTTAGGGAACTATGGCTACACCTTC.

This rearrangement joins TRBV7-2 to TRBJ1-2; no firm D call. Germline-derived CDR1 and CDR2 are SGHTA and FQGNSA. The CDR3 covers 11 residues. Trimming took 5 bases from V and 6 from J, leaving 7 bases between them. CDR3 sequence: CASSPGNGYTF. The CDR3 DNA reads TGTGCCAGCAGCCCGGGGAATGGCTACACCTTC.

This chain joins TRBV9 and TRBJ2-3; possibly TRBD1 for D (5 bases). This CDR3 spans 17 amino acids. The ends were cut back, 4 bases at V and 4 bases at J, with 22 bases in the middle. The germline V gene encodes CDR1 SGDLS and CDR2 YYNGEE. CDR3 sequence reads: CASSPFVGGIRADTQYF. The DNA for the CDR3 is TGTGCCAGCAGCCCCTTTGTAGGTGGTATCAGGGCAGATACGCAGTATTTT.